This T cell receptor beta chain was identified during a study of CD8+ T cells in alopecia areata. Study details: Dosing spanned 6 to 18 months on tofacitinib, then 6 months off drug.

In its sample, this clone was seen once. The antigen remains unidentified. Germline V CDR1 and CDR2: SNHLY, FYNNEI. The CDR3 consists of 12 residues. The trim removed 9 bases at V and 1 base at J, leaving 3 bases unmatched. Regarding the study as a whole: Clonality was higher in lesional than normal scalp, especially in alopecia totalis/universalis.

Stated treatment: oral pan-JAK inhibitor, 5-10 mg twice daily. RNA, once extracted, was reverse transcribed into cDNA for use as the sequencing template. Generated by immunoSEQ multiplex PCR, the TCRdb table keeps only in-frame clones and is missing some. The sample consists of fewer than 150,000 clones, around three fifths of them appearing once. This TCR was sampled from a human donor with alopecia areata. The sequencing used CD4+ T cells sorted from blood, collected at week 24, from a patient treated with tofacitinib. The V gene is TRBV2, the J gene TRBJ2-7; 7 bases are shared with TRBD1. This chain's CDR3 is CARGTVSYEQYF. Written as DNA, the CDR3 is TGTGCCAGGGGGACAGTTTCCTACGAGCAGTACTTC.